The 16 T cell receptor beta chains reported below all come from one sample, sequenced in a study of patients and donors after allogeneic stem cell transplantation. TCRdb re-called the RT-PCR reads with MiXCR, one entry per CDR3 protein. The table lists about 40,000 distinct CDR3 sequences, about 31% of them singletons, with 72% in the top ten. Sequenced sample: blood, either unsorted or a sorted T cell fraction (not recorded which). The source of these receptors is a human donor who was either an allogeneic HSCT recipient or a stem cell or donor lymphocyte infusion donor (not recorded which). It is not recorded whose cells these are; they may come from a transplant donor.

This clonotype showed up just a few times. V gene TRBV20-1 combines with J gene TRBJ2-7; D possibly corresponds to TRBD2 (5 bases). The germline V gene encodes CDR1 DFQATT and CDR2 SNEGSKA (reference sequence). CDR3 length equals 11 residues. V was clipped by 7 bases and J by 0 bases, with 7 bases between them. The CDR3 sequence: CSGRSSYEQYF. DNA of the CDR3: TGCAGTGGGAGGAGCTCCTACGAGCAGTACTTC.

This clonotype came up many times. CDR3 protein: CASTAGLYTEAFF. Here the CDR3 DNA reads TGTGCCAGCACCGCAGGCCTGTACACTGAAGCTTTCTTT. V and J are TRBV7-9 and TRBJ1-1, with D unresolved. Trimming shortened V by 7 bases and J by 3 bases, and 12 bases separated the two germline ends. Germline CDR1 and CDR2: SEHNR and FQNEAQ (reference sequence). The CDR3 consists of 13 residues.

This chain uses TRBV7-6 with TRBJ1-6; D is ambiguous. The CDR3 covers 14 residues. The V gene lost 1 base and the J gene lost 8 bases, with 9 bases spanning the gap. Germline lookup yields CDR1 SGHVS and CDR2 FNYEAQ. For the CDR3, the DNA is TGTGCCAGCAGCTTAGTAGGGATTCATTCACCCCTCCACTTT. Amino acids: CASSLVGIHSPLHF.

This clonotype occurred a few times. This CDR3 is CSVEGRMNTEAFF. The CDR3 DNA is TGCAGCGTTGAGGGACGGATGAACACTGAAGCTTTCTTT. The rearrangement links TRBV29-1 to TRBJ1-1, with TRBD1 as a possible D gene (5 bases). Germline CDR1 is SQVTM and CDR2 is ANQGSEA. V shed 3 bases and J shed 0 bases, with 8 bases lying between them. This CDR3 is 13 amino acids long.

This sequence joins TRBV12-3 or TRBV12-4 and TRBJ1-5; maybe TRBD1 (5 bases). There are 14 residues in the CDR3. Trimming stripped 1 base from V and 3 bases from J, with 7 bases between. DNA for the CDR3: TGTGCCAGCAGTTTAGGCAGGGCCAATCAGCCCCAGCATTTT. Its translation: CASSLGRANQPQHF.

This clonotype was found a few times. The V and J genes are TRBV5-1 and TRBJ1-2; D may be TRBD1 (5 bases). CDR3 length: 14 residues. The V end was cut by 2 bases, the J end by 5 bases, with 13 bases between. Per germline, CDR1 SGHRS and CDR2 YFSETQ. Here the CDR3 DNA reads TGCGCCAGCAGCTTTGAAGGACAAGGATATGGCTACACCTTC. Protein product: CASSFEGQGYGYTF.

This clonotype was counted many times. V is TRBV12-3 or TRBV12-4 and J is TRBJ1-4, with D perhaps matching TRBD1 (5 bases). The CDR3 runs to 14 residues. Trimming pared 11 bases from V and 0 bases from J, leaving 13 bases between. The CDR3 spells CAVGGAATNEKLFF. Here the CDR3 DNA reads TGTGCCGTGGGGGGAGCTGCAACTAATGAAAAACTGTTTTTT.

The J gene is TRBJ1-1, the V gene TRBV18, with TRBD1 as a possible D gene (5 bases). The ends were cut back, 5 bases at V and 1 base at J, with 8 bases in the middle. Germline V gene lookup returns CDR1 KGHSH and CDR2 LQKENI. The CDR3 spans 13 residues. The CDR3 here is CASSTRENTEAFF. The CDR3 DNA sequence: TGTGCCAGCTCAACCAGGGAGAACACTGAAGCTTTCTTT.

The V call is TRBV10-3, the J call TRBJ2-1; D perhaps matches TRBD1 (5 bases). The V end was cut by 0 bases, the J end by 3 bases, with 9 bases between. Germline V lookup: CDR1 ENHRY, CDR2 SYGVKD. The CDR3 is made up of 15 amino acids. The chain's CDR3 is CAISESRRDYNEQFF. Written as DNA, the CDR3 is TGTGCCATCAGTGAGTCACGCAGGGACTACAATGAGCAGTTCTTC.

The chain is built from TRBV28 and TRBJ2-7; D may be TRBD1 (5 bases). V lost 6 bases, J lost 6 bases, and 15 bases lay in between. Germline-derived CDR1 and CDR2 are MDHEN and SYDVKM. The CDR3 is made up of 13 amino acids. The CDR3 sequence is CASRQGPPGEQYF. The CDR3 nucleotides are TGTGCCAGCAGGCAGGGCCCTCCCGGCGAGCAGTACTTC.

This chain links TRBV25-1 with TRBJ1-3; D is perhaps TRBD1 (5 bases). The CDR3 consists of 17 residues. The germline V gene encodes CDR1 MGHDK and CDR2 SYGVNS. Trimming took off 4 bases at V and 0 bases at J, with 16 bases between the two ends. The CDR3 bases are TGTGCCAGCAGTGGTCCCGGGACCGCGAGCTCTGGAAACACCATATATTTT. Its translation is CASSGPGTASSGNTIYF.

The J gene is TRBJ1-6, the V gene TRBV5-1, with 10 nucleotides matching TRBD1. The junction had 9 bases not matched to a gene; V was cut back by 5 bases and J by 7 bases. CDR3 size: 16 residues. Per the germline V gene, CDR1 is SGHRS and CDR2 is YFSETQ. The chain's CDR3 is CASREDRGPRNSPLHF. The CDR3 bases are TGCGCCAGCAGGGAAGACAGGGGGCCGAGGAATTCACCCCTCCACTTT.

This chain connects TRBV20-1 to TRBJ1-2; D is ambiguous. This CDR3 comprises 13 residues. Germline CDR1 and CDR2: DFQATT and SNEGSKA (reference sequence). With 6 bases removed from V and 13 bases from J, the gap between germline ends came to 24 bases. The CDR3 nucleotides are TGCAGTGCCTACCGGACGGTTGGAGGCCTTTTCACCTTC. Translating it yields CSAYRTVGGLFTF.

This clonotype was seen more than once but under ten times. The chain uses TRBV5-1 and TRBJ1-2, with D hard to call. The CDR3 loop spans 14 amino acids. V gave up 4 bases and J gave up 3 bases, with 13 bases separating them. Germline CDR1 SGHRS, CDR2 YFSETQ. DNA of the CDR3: TGCGCCAGCAGCCACCTGGACGGCTACTATGGCTACACCTTC. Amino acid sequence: CASSHLDGYYGYTF.

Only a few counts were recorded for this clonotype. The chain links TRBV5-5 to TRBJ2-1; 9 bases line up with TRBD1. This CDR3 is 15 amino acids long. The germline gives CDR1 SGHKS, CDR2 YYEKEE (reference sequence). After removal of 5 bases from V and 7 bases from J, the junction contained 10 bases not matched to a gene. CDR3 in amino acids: CASSLTGQGRNEQFF. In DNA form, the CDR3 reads TGTGCCAGCAGTTTGACAGGACAGGGGAGGAATGAGCAGTTCTTC.

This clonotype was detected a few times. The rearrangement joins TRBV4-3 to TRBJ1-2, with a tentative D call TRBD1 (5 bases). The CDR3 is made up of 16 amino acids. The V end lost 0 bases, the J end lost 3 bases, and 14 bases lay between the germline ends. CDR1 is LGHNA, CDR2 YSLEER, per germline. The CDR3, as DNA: TGCGCCAGCAGCCAAGATTCGGCAGGGACCCACTATGGCTACACCTTC. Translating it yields CASSQDSAGTHYGYTF.